This section outlines one T cell receptor beta chain sequence together with its context. Its antigen remains unidentified. The sample is drawn from a study of cytomegalovirus exposure and HLA in healthy donors. Study as a whole: In a previous analysis, some 120 million unique TCR beta sequences were found from some 200 million T cells. Falling in the Caucasian-associated ancestry cluster were approximately 84% of under 500 genotyped donors. General observations from the study: Relative to equally common others, HLA-associated TCR beta chains showed greater clonal expansion in a later analysis. Associated with cytomegalovirus, according to the listing, were 150 to 200 TCR beta chains.

V dropped 7 bases and J dropped 5; count of bases not matched to a gene: 11. This CDR3 region has 16 residues. Germline V lookup: CDR1 MNHNY, CDR2 SVGAGI (reference sequence). Both 60 Vbeta primers and 13 Jbeta primers went into the PCR. TCRdb's copy holds only in-frame clones and misses some; the assay was immunoSEQ multiplex PCR. Found here are about 160,000 clones, around 84% of them singletons; the top ten hold more than 7%. Sequencing was done on a sample of PBMCs. This chain uses TRBV6-6 with TRBJ1-5; TRBD1 matches at 10 bases. This clonotype was sampled from a male donor in good health and CMV-seropositive. The CDR3, as DNA: TGTGCCAGCACCCTACGTTCCGGGACAGGGGATCAGCCCCAGCATTTT. Amino acids: CASTLRSGTGDQPQHF.